Presented here are 25 T cell receptor beta chains from one specimen sequenced in a study of blood T cells in healthy people across ages. Primers used in a second PCR of roughly 7 to 12 cycles were a sample-barcoded 5' primer and a J-beta primer mix. A single record per CDR3 protein comes from TCRdb applying MiXCR to the 5' RACE reads. Here the sample spans 600,000 or so distinct CDR3 sequences, roughly 21% being singletons. Sequenced input: blood. The receptor set was obtained from a man in his 70s in good health.

V usage is TRBV5-1 and J usage is TRBJ2-7; 8 bases align to TRBD2. From germline, CDR1 is SGHRS and CDR2 YFSETQ. After removal of 0 bases from V and 0 bases from J, the junction contained 5 bases not matched to a gene. The CDR3 spans 16 residues. CDR3: CASSLDPGGFSYEQYF. For the CDR3, the DNA is TGCGCCAGCAGCTTGGACCCGGGGGGGTTCTCCTACGAGCAGTACTTC.

This clonotype was observed many times. This rearrangement joins TRBV4-1 to TRBJ2-7; TRBD2 matches 10 bases. Trimming cost V 5 bases and J 2 bases; bases outside gene matches: 9. The germline V gene has CDR1 MGHRA and CDR2 YSYEKL. The CDR3 spans 16 residues. The CDR3 protein is CASSSEREGPTYEQYF. The CDR3, as DNA: TGCGCCAGCAGCTCAGAGCGGGAGGGCCCCACCTACGAGCAGTACTTC.

Only a few counts were recorded for this clonotype. The rearrangement uses TRBV18 and TRBJ2-5; D is ambiguous. The germline V gene encodes CDR1 KGHSH and CDR2 LQKENI. The CDR3 is 12 residues long. V gave up 6 bases and J gave up 3 bases, with 8 bases separating them. The CDR3 DNA sequence: TGTGCCAGCTCCAACTTGAAAGAGACCCAGTACTTC. It specifies CASSNLKETQYF. The full variable domain, rest sourced from reference TRBV18 and TRBJ2-5, is NAGVMQNPRHLVRRRGQEARLRCSPMKGHSHVYWYRQLPEEGLKFMVYLQKENIIDESGMPKERFSAEFPKEGPSILRIQQVVRGDSAAYFCASSNLKETQYFGPGTRLLVL.

The chain recombines TRBV20-1 with TRBJ2-5; a possible D gene is TRBD2 (6 bases). Germline V CDR1 and CDR2: DFQATT, SNEGSKA (reference sequence). V lost 1 base, J lost 7 bases, and 28 bases lay in between. The CDR3 sequence is 18 residues long. CDR3 protein: CSARGPGTGGTVGGTQYF. The DNA of the CDR3 is TGCAGTGCTAGAGGCCCCGGAACTGGCGGAACAGTCGGGGGGACCCAGTACTTC.

This clonotype was found a few times. The genes are TRBV6-1 and TRBJ2-2; 12 bases are shared with TRBD2. CDR1 MNHNS and CDR2 SASEGT come from the germline V gene. The CDR3 contains 16 residues. V gave up 5 bases and J gave up 3 bases; unmatched junction bases: 4. This chain's CDR3 is CASSPTSGSYTGELFF. The CDR3 nucleotides are TGTGCCAGCAGTCCGACTAGCGGGAGCTACACCGGGGAGCTGTTTTTT.

This chain joins TRBV5-4 and TRBJ2-2; D call uncertain. Germline CDR1 is SGHNT and CDR2 is YYREEE (reference sequence). The CDR3 has 15 amino acids. The germline V and J ends were trimmed by 1 base and 0 bases, with 7 bases remaining between them. The DNA of the CDR3 is TGTGCCAGCAGCTTGCCCAGCTCGAACACCGGGGAGCTGTTTTTT. Translation gives CASSLPSSNTGELFF.

The table lists this clonotype with a few counts. The genes are TRBV5-1 and TRBJ2-1, with 9 bases aligning to TRBD1. From germline, CDR1 is SGHRS and CDR2 YFSETQ. This CDR3 is built from 14 residues. The V segment lost 4 bases and the J segment 8 bases; nucleotides outside the gene matches: 7. The CDR3 region is CASSPRTGEDEQFF. CDR3 sequence (DNA): TGCGCCAGCAGCCCCCGGACAGGGGAAGATGAGCAGTTCTTC.

This clonotype appeared a few times. This chain links TRBV7-9 with TRBJ2-3; TRBD2 matches 9 bases. The CDR3 covers 18 residues. The germline V gene encodes CDR1 SEHNR and CDR2 FQNEAQ (reference sequence). The V and J ends lost 0 bases and 7 bases, in that order; junction bases with no gene match: 14. CDR3 loop: CASSLASSGVNPHNTQYF. The CDR3 coding sequence is TGTGCCAGCAGCTTAGCGTCTAGCGGGGTCAATCCCCATAATACGCAGTATTTT.

The chain links TRBV5-5 to TRBJ2-5; 9 bases match TRBD2. Germline V gene lookup returns CDR1 SGHKS and CDR2 YYEKEE (reference sequence). The CDR3 totals 14 residues. J lost 4 bases, V lost 6 bases, and 7 bases had no gene match. CDR3 residues: CASNFGGGAETQYF. For the CDR3, the DNA is TGTGCCAGCAACTTCGGCGGGGGGGCAGAGACCCAGTACTTC.

The chain couples TRBV5-1 to TRBJ1-1; D gene uncertain. CDR1 is SGHRS, CDR2 YFSETQ, per germline. V lost 0 bases and J lost 1, with 13 bases in between. The CDR3 spans 16 residues. The CDR3 region is CASSLEGRVGNTEAFF. In DNA, the CDR3 is TGCGCCAGCAGCTTGGAGGGCCGGGTAGGGAACACTGAAGCTTTCTTT.

This clonotype showed up just a few times. The chain employs TRBV7-9 and TRBJ1-4, with TRBD1 as a possible D gene (6 bases). This CDR3 region has 14 residues. CDR1 and CDR2 (germline): SEHNR, FQNEAQ (reference sequence). Trimming took 0 bases from V and 7 from J, leaving 9 bases between them. CDR3 nucleotides: TGTGCCAGCAGCTTAGCGGAGGACAGTGAAAAACTGTTTTTT. Its translation is CASSLAEDSEKLFF.

The table lists this clonotype with a few counts. V usage is TRBV29-1 and J usage is TRBJ2-1; 10 bases fit TRBD2. The CDR3 sequence is 18 residues long. The junction had 13 bases not matched to a gene; V was cut back by 4 bases and J by 1 base. In germline, CDR1 is SQVTM, CDR2 ANQGSEA. This CDR3 reads CSVALTASGSQSYNEQFF. The CDR3 DNA reads TGCAGCGTTGCCTTAACGGCTAGCGGGAGCCAATCCTACAATGAGCAGTTCTTC.

The V gene is TRBV6-2 or TRBV6-3, the J gene TRBJ2-5; D perhaps matches TRBD2 (5 bases). V was trimmed by 4 bases and J by 5 bases, leaving 11 bases between them. The CDR3 contains 13 residues. Germline V gene data show CDR1 as MNHEY and CDR2 as SVGEGT. The CDR3 loop is CASSSREPETQYF. The CDR3 DNA reads TGTGCCAGCAGTTCCCGGGAACCCGAGACCCAGTACTTC.

This clonotype came up a few times. This rearrangement joins TRBV20-1 to TRBJ1-1; TRBD1 matches 12 bases. Germline loops: CDR1 DFQATT, CDR2 SNEGSKA (reference sequence). The CDR3 is 14 residues long. Trimming at V came to 2 bases and at J to 7 bases, leaving 5 bases not matched to a gene. CDR3 sequence reads: CSARSGDRGREAFF. The CDR3 DNA is TGCAGTGCTAGATCAGGGGACAGGGGGCGTGAAGCTTTCTTT.

The V and J genes are TRBV20-1 and TRBJ2-7; the match to TRBD2 covers 10 bases. This CDR3 is built from 14 residues. CDR1 DFQATT and CDR2 SNEGSKA come from the germline V gene (reference sequence). With 6 bases clipped from V and 0 bases from J, the junction kept 5 bases outside the gene matches. This CDR3 reads CSAQAGGSSYEQYF. CDR3 nucleotides: TGCAGTGCCCAAGCGGGAGGGAGCTCCTACGAGCAGTACTTC.

Only a few counts were recorded for this clonotype. The V and J genes are TRBV7-9 and TRBJ1-4; maybe TRBD1 (6 bases). Trimming stripped 5 bases from V and 8 bases from J, with 15 bases between. Germline V CDR1 and CDR2: SEHNR, FQNEAQ (reference sequence). The CDR3 has 14 amino acids. CDR3 DNA: TGTGCCAGCAGCCCGAAGGGGGTACAGGAAAAACTGTTTTTT. Its protein is CASSPKGVQEKLFF. Complete variable domain (other parts from reference TRBV7-9 and TRBJ1-4): DTGVSQNPRHKITKRGQNVTFRCDPISEHNRLYWYRQTLGQGPEFLTYFQNEAQLEKSRLLSDRFSAERPKGSFSTLEIQRTEQGDSAMYLCASSPKGVQEKLFFGSGTQLSVL.

For the CDR3, the DNA is TGTGCCAGCAGCTTAAAGCCGAATTCACCCCTCCACTTT. This encodes CASSLKPNSPLHF. This sequence joins TRBV7-6 and TRBJ1-6; no definite D call. From germline, CDR1 is SGHVS and CDR2 FNYEAQ. This CDR3 region has 13 residues. The V gene lost 2 bases and the J gene lost 7 bases, with 6 bases spanning the gap. The complete variable domain, with remaining parts taken from reference TRBV7-6 and TRBJ1-6, reads GAGVSQSPRYKVTKRGQDVALRCDPISGHVSLYWYRQALGQGPEFLTYFNYEAQQDKSGLPNDRFSAERPEGSISTLTIQRTEQRDSAMYRCASSLKPNSPLHFGNGTRLTVT.

The chain combines TRBV20-1 with TRBJ2-7; D uncertain. V was shortened by 6 bases and J by 7 bases, with 13 bases between the two germline ends. CDR3 length: 11 amino acids. CDR1 is DFQATT and CDR2 is SNEGSKA in the germline V gene (reference sequence). CDR3 nucleotides: TGCAGTGCCACCCCTCTACGGGAGCAGTACTTC. Amino acids: CSATPLREQYF.

The rearrangement uses TRBV5-1 and TRBJ1-1, with a possible D match to TRBD1 (6 bases). The germline CDR1 and CDR2 sequences are SGHRS and YFSETQ. Trimming stripped 0 bases from V and 5 bases from J, with 17 bases between. The CDR3 length is 16 residues. The chain's CDR3 is CASSLEAGDRGTEAFF. DNA of the CDR3: TGCGCCAGCAGCTTGGAGGCAGGGGACCGGGGAACTGAAGCTTTCTTT. The full variable domain, rest sourced from reference TRBV5-1 and TRBJ1-1, is KAGVTQTPRYLIKTRGQQVTLSCSPISGHRSVSWYQQTPGQGLQFLFEYFSETQRNKGNFPGRFSGRQFSNSRSEMNVSTLELGDSALYLCASSLEAGDRGTEAFFGQGTRLTVV.

On this clonotype: A junction boundary mismatches the germline segment, possibly from a read error. The chain carries TRBV12-3 or TRBV12-4 and TRBJ2-4; D is perhaps TRBD1 (5 bases). This CDR3 spans 15 amino acids. The CDR3 is CTSSPGLLTKNIQYF. CDR3 DNA sequence: TGTACCAGCAGCCCAGGGTTATTGACCAAAAACATTCAGTACTTC.

This clonotype was detected a few times. The chain recombines TRBV5-1 with TRBJ2-6; D remains ambiguous. The V and J ends lost 1 base and 0 bases respectively, with 8 bases between them. This CDR3 is 16 amino acids long. The V gene's germline CDR1 is SGHRS and CDR2 YFSETQ. CDR3 nucleotides: TGCGCCAGCAGCTTGACAGCCAACTCTGGGGCCAACGTCCTGACTTTC. It yields the protein CASSLTANSGANVLTF. Full variable domain (rest looked up from reference TRBV5-1 and TRBJ2-6): KAGVTQTPRYLIKTRGQQVTLSCSPISGHRSVSWYQQTPGQGLQFLFEYFSETQRNKGNFPGRFSGRQFSNSRSEMNVSTLELGDSALYLCASSLTANSGANVLTFGAGSRLTVL.

The chain employs TRBV7-9 and TRBJ1-5; 11 nucleotides match TRBD1. The CDR3 is 18 amino acids. With V trimmed by 5 bases and J by 0 bases, 9 bases remained unmatched. Germline V gene sequence: CDR1 SEHNR, CDR2 FQNEAQ (reference sequence). CDR3 coding DNA: TGTGCCAGCAGCGGGGCCGGGACAGGGGGTTATAGCAATCAGCCCCAGCATTTT. Protein: CASSGAGTGGYSNQPQHF.

This clonotype was counted ten times or more. The chain has TRBV20-1 and TRBJ2-7; D remains ambiguous. V lost 5 bases to trimming and J lost 3 bases, with 11 bases between them. Per the germline V gene, CDR1 is DFQATT and CDR2 is SNEGSKA (reference sequence). The CDR3 has 12 residues. The CDR3 region is CSAPDGSYEQYF. The CDR3 DNA reads as TGCAGTGCTCCGGATGGAAGCTACGAGCAGTACTTC.

The chain combines TRBV7-2 with TRBJ1-1; D might be TRBD1 (5 bases). The CDR3 is made up of 14 amino acids. Germline assignment: CDR1 SGHTA and CDR2 FQGNSA. The V end lost 5 bases, the J end lost 7 bases, and 17 bases lay between the germline ends. CDR3 bases: TGTGCCAGCAGCGTAACAGGCACAACTGGTGAAGCTTTCTTT. This gives the protein CASSVTGTTGEAFF.

This chain joins TRBV5-1 and TRBJ2-5; perhaps TRBD2 as D (6 bases). Near its end, the DNA agrees better with TRBJ2-7, so the J call may be wrong. The V gene's germline CDR1 is SGHRS and CDR2 YFSETQ. The CDR3 covers 13 residues. CDR3 sequence: CASSQRVPYEQYF. The CDR3 coding sequence is TGCGCCAGCAGCCAGCGGGTGCCGTACGAGCAGTACTTC.